Sequencing of this T cell receptor (beta chain) was carried out in a study of beta chain features in type 1 diabetes. Germline lookup yields CDR1 GTSNPN and CDR2 SVGIG (reference sequence). Trimming stripped 4 bases from V and 4 bases from J, with 11 bases between. The CDR3 consists of 13 residues. In this sample, this clone turned up a few times. The antigen remains unidentified. Study-wide results and limits: All four CD4+ subsets of Type 1 diabetes patients contained TCRB CDR3s that were moderately but significantly shorter.

It was one heparinised blood draw, averaging about 110 mL, that each donor gave. Cells sorted by CD45RO/CCR7/CD25/CD127/CD95/CD27 comprised CD4+ naive, central memory, regulatory and stem cell-like memory cells. Expressed TCRB transcripts were sequenced after all isolated RNA was converted to cDNA. The average output of naive, central memory and regulatory T cell samples was several million reads. Profiled with immunoSEQ multiplex PCR; TCRdb holds only in-frame clones, not every one. The data hold 300,000 to 400,000 clones, with about 14% observed a single time. Sequenced material: naive CD4+ T cells from blood. The TCR was taken from a woman aged 18-30 years with type 1 diabetes. The V gene is TRBV30, the J gene TRBJ2-1; TRBD2 is a possible D gene (5 bases). CDR3 sequence: CAWNTWTYNEQFF. DNA for the CDR3: TGTGCCTGGAACACCTGGACTTACAATGAGCAGTTCTTC. Full variable domain (remainder filled in from reference TRBV30 and TRBJ2-1): SQTIHQWPATLVQPVGSPLSLECTVEGTSNPNLYWYRQAAGRGLQLLFYSVGIGQISSEVPQNLSASRPQDRQFILSSKKLLLSDSGFYLCAWNTWTYNEQFFGPGTRLTVL.